These 21 T cell receptor beta chains came from one sample sequenced in a study of tumor and adjacent non-tumor tissue in lung cancer. A modified ARM-PCR protocol with three rounds of nested PCR amplified TCRbeta. TCRdb analysed the multiplex PCR reads with MiXCR anew, one entry per CDR3 protein. The sample holds 200,000 or so distinct CDR3 sequences, 71% seen once. RNA was extracted from bulk tissue without any cell sorting. Sequenced input: lung tumor tissue. The receptor source for this set is a man in his 60s with non-small cell lung cancer.

The chain employs TRBV6-5 and TRBJ2-5, with D unresolved. The CDR3 totals 15 residues. Deletions cut 4 bases from V and 2 bases from J, with 14 bases between. In germline, CDR1 is MNHEY, CDR2 SVGAGI. The CDR3 DNA is TGTGCCAGCAGTTTTCAAGGGCGTATACAAGAGACCCAGTACTTC. Its translation: CASSFQGRIQETQYF.

The chain employs TRBV11-2 and TRBJ2-3; unclear D gene. The CDR3 is 12 amino acids. V dropped 5 bases and J dropped 5 bases, with 8 bases sitting between them. Germline V gene data show CDR1 as SGHAT and CDR2 as FQNNGV. The CDR3 DNA reads as TGTGCCAGCAGCAACAACCTAGATACGCAGTATTTT. Translated: CASSNNLDTQYF. Together with reference TRBV11-2 and TRBJ2-3, the CDR3 gives the full variable domain: EAGVAQSPRYKIIEKRQSVAFWCNPISGHATLYWYQQILGQGPKLLIQFQNNGVVDDSQLPKDRFSAERLKGVDSTLKIQPAKLEDSAVYLCASSNNLDTQYFGPGTRLTVL.

This clonotype has only one observation. The CDR3 does not close with the conserved phenylalanine or tryptophan, likely indicating a read error. The DNA is omitted, as the CDR3 cannot be located on it reliably, and the CDR3 follows TCRdb's listing. The chain employs TRBV11-3 and TRBJ2-3; the table's D call TRBD1 went unverified against the DNA. The CDR3 is made up of 19 amino acids, end residues included. CDR1 is SGHNT and CDR2 is YENEEA in the germline V gene. The CDR3: CATSLDPLEVGGHTDTHYL.

Regarding this clonotype: This may stem from a read error, because a much larger clone lies one nucleotide away. V usage is TRBV5-6 and J usage is TRBJ2-6; TRBD1 might be the D (5 bases). V was shortened by 5 bases and J by 3 bases, with 12 bases between the two germline ends. The germline V gene encodes CDR1 SGHDT and CDR2 YYEEEE. This CDR3 has 15 amino acids. The CDR3, as DNA: TGTGCCAGCAGTGCTCAGGGCTATGGGGCCAACGTCCTGACTTTC. It codes for CASSAQGYGANVLTF.

With regard to this clonotype: A junction end diverges from the germline sequence, so it may reflect a read error. This chain joins TRBV2 and TRBJ1-1; weak D call: TRBD1 (5 bases). The CDR3 runs 11 residues. The germline CDR1 and CDR2 sequences are SNHLY and FYNNEI. As DNA, the CDR3 is TGTGCCAGCACGGACAACACTAAAGCTTTCTTT. It codes for CASTDNTKAFF.

Concerning this clonotype itself: The junction shows a germline mismatch at one end, possibly a read error. The chain combines TRBV4-2 with TRBJ2-2; TRBD1 matches 7 bases. The germline V gene encodes CDR1 LGHNA and CDR2 YNFKEQ. The CDR3 length is 16 residues. The CDR3 sequence is CASRHTGTEATWELFF. CDR3 nucleotide sequence: TGTGCCAGTAGACACACCGGGACAGAAGCCACCTGGGAGCTGTTTTTT.

This clonotype showed up many times. V is TRBV20-1 and J is TRBJ2-1, with 14 bases aligning to TRBD2. This CDR3 region has 16 residues. J was trimmed by 8 bases and V by 4 bases; bases with no gene match: 10. The germline gives CDR1 DFQATT, CDR2 SNEGSKA (reference sequence). The chain's CDR3 is CSATPTSGRARDEQFF. CDR3 coding DNA: TGCAGTGCTACCCCGACTAGCGGGAGGGCCAGAGATGAGCAGTTCTTC.

To note about this clonotype: One end of the junction fails to match germline, which may point to a read error. The chain recombines TRBV29-1 with TRBJ1-2; no clear D. Germline V gene sequence: CDR1 SQVTM, CDR2 ANQGSEA. The CDR3 has 13 residues. The chain's CDR3 is CSVADSTNYGYAF. CDR3 DNA sequence: TGCAGCGTTGCTGATAGTACTAACTATGGCTACGCCTTC.

With regard to this clonotype: At one end the junction does not follow the germline gene, possibly because of a read error. The chain couples TRBV12-3 or TRBV12-4 to TRBJ1-6, with 8 bases fitting TRBD1. The CDR3 extends over 16 amino acids. CDR3 sequence reads: CVSTPKSQGVGSPLLF. In DNA form, the CDR3 reads TGTGTCAGCACCCCCAAGTCACAGGGGGTTGGCTCACCCCTCCTCTTT.

Details on this clonotype: Relative to the germline gene, one junction end is altered; a read error may explain this. The CDR3 sequence is CSASMTAGGDKLLF. The CDR3 DNA is TGCAGTGCTAGTATGACCGCCGGAGGGGATAAACTGTTGTTT. V and J are TRBV20-1 and TRBJ1-4; D is possibly TRBD1 (5 bases). Per germline, CDR1 DFQATT and CDR2 SNEGSKA (reference sequence). This CDR3 has 14 amino acids.

Notes on this clonotype: Sequence at one end of the junction differs from germline and may be a read error. This chain connects TRBV5-6 to TRBJ2-3; 7 bases fit TRBD2. From germline, CDR1 is SGHDT and CDR2 YYEEEE. This CDR3 spans 17 amino acids. CDR3 nucleotides: TGTGCCAGCCGGAGGCTAGTGGGGGGGAAGAGTGGAGATACCCAGTATTTT. This encodes CASRRLVGGKSGDTQYF.

On this clonotype: This may arise from a read error, as a much more abundant clone is one base away. The gene calls are TRBV20-1 and TRBJ2-3; D not certain. Trimming took off 0 bases at V and 6 bases at J, with 10 bases between the two ends. The CDR3 sequence is 13 residues long. CDR1 is DFQATT and CDR2 is SNEGSKA in the germline V gene (reference sequence). CDR3 amino acids: CSAREPLEDTQYF. CDR3 nucleotides: TGCAGTGCTAGAGAGCCTCTGGAGGATACGCAGTATTTT.

J is TRBJ2-3 and V is TRBV29-1, with unresolved D. The V end lost 4 bases, the J end lost 2 bases, and 19 bases lay between the germline ends. The length of the CDR3 is 16 residues. Germline V lookup: CDR1 SQVTM, CDR2 ANQGSEA. CDR3 bases: TGCAGCGTTGGTGGAATTGCCTCTCAACTCACAGATACGCAGTATTTT. It yields the protein CSVGGIASQLTDTQYF.

A remark on this clonotype: A much larger clonotype is one base distant, so this may be a read error. The chain links TRBV4-1 to TRBJ2-3; D gene ambiguous. The CDR3 loop spans 15 amino acids. Germline V gene lookup returns CDR1 MGHRA and CDR2 YSYEKL. The V end lost 3 bases, the J end lost 6 bases, and 16 bases lay between the germline ends. CDR3 sequence reads: CASSHPLISRDTQYF. In nucleotides, the CDR3 is TGCGCCAGCAGCCATCCTCTGATTAGCAGGGATACGCAGTATTTT.

The CDR3 here is CSARYTGYAKNIQYF. DNA for the CDR3: TGCAGTGCCCGATATACGGGCTACGCCAAAAACATTCAGTACTTC. V gene TRBV20-1 combines with J gene TRBJ2-4; D is unresolved. The V end lost 6 bases, the J end lost 1 base, and 16 bases lay between the germline ends. Germline values: CDR1 DFQATT, CDR2 SNEGSKA (reference sequence). The length of the CDR3 is 15 residues.

A single count supports this clonotype. The rearrangement uses TRBV11-1 and TRBJ2-5, with D possibly being TRBD2 (6 bases). CDR1 and CDR2 (germline): SGHAT, FQDESV (reference sequence). Trimming shortened V by 1 base and J by 9 bases, and 18 bases separated the two germline ends. This CDR3 region has 15 residues. The CDR3 bases are TGTGCCAGCAGCTTAGGATCGGGGCGCGGGGAAGCCCAGTACTTC. Amino acids: CASSLGSGRGEAQYF.

About this clonotype itself: This may be a read error, as it is one base from a much larger clone. CDR3 region: CAISYMGADSPLHF. The CDR3 DNA is TGTGCCATCAGTTACATGGGGGCAGACTCACCCCTCCACTTT. The chain links TRBV6-6 to TRBJ1-6; the D gene is possibly TRBD1 (6 bases). The CDR3 loop spans 14 amino acids. CDR1 MNHNY and CDR2 SVGAGI come from the germline V gene (reference sequence).

The V and J genes are TRBV10-2 and TRBJ2-7; possible D gene TRBD2, 6 bases. The V gene's germline CDR1 is WSHSY and CDR2 SAAADI. This CDR3 contains 14 residues. V lost 7 bases to trimming and J lost 2 bases, with 15 bases between them. This chain's CDR3 is CASTFSGWAYEQYF. CDR3 DNA sequence: TGCGCCAGCACCTTCAGCGGGTGGGCCTACGAGCAGTACTTC.

Regarding this clonotype: Possible read error: a much larger clone is one base away. This chain links TRBV6-5 with TRBJ2-4, with D hard to call. This CDR3 has 13 amino acids. Germline V CDR1 and CDR2: MNHEY, SVGAGI. The CDR3 spells CARSYTSKNIQYF. DNA for the CDR3: TGTGCCAGAAGTTACACTTCTAAAAACATTCAGTACTTC.

The gene calls are TRBV6-1 and TRBJ1-5; D gene uncertain. This CDR3 spans 15 amino acids. The germline V gene encodes CDR1 MNHNS and CDR2 SASEGT. Trimming removed 5 bases from V and 9 bases from J, with 20 bases in between. In DNA form, the CDR3 reads TGTGCCAGCAGTCGTCAGGCGGCTGGTCATCGGCCCCAGCATTTT. Amino acids: CASSRQAAGHRPQHF.

V usage is TRBV20-1 and J usage is TRBJ1-5, with D perhaps TRBD1 (6 bases). Germline V gene data show CDR1 as DFQATT and CDR2 as SNEGSKA (reference sequence). V shed 0 bases and J shed 7 bases, with 16 bases lying between them. The CDR3 is made up of 15 amino acids. The CDR3 DNA reads as TGCAGTGCTAGAGAATCACAGGGTAGAGGACAGCCCCAGCATTTT. It yields the protein CSARESQGRGQPQHF.